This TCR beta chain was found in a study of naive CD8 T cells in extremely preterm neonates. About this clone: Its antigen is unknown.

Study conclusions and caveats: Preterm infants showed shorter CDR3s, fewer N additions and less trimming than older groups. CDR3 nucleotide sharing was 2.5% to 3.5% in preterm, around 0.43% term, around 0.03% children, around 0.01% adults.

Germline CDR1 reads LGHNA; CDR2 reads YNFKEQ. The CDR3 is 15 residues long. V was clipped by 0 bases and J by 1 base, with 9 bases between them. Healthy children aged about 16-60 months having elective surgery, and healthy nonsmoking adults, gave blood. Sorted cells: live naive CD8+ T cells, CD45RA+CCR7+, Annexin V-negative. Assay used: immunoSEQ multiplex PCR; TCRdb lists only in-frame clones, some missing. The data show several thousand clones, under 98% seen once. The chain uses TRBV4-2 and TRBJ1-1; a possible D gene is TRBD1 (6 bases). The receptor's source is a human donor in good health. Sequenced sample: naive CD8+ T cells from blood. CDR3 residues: CASSQDTGWNTEAFF. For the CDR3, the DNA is TGTGCCAGCAGCCAAGATACAGGGTGGAACACTGAAGCTTTCTTT.